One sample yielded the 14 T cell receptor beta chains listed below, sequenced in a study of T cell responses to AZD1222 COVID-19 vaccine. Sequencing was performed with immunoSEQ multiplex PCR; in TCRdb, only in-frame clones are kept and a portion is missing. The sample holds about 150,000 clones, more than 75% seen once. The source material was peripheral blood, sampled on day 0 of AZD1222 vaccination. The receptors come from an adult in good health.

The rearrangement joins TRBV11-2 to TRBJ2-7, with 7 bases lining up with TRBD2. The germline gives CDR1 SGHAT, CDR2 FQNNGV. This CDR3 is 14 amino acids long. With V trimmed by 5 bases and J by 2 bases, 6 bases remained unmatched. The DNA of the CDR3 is TGTGCCAGCAGCCAAACTGCGGGGGCCTACGAGCAGTACTTC. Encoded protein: CASSQTAGAYEQYF.

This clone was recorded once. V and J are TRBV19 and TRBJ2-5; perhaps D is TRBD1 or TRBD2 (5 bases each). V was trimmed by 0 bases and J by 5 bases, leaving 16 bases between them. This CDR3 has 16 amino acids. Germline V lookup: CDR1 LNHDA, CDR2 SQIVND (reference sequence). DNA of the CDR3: TGTGCCAGTAGTATAGACTCCGGGACGGTGGGGGAGACCCAGTACTTC. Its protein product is CASSIDSGTVGETQYF.

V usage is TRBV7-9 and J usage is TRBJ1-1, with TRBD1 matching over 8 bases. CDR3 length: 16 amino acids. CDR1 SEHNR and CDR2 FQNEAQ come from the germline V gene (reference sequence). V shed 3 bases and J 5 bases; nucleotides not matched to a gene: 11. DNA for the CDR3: TGTGCCAGCAGCTTTTCAGGGGGCGTCGGTGGGACTGAAGCTTTCTTT. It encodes CASSFSGGVGGTEAFF.

The CDR3 nucleotides are TGCGCCAGCAGCCAAGGGGTCCATCTCGTGAAGCTGTTTTTT. Amino acids: CASSQGVHLVKLFF. V gene TRBV4-3 combines with J gene TRBJ2-2; the D is unclear. This CDR3 has 14 amino acids. Germline loops: CDR1 LGHNA, CDR2 YSLEER. With 1 base removed from V and 12 bases from J, the gap between germline ends came to 15 bases.

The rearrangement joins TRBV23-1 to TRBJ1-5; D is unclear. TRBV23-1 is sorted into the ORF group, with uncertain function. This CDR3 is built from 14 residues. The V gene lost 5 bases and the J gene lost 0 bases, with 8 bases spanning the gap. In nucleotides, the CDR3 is TGCGCCAGCAGTGGCGGTACTAGCAATCAGCCCCAGCATTTT. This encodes CASSGGTSNQPQHF.

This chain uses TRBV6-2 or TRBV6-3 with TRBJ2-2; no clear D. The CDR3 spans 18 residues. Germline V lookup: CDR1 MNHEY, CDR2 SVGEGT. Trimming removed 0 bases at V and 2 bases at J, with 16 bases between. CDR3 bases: TGTGCCAGCAGTTACTCCCTAGATAACCTAATTAACACCGGGGAGCTGTTTTTT. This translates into CASSYSLDNLINTGELFF.

This chain's CDR3 is CASSGTGFDAGETQYF. DNA of the CDR3: TGTGCCAGCAGCGGGACGGGATTCGACGCGGGGGAGACCCAGTACTTC. V usage is TRBV2 and J usage is TRBJ2-5; D perhaps matches TRBD2 (6 bases). The CDR3 has 16 residues. The V and J ends lost 6 bases and 5 bases respectively, with 22 bases between them. Germline lookup yields CDR1 SNHLY and CDR2 FYNNEI.

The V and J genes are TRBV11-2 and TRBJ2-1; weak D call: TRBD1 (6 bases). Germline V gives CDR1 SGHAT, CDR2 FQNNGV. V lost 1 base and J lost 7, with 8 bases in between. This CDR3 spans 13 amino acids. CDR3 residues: CASSLGGGNEQFF. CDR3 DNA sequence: TGTGCCAGCAGCTTAGGAGGGGGAAATGAGCAGTTCTTC. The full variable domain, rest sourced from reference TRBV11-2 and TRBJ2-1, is EAGVAQSPRYKIIEKRQSVAFWCNPISGHATLYWYQQILGQGPKLLIQFQNNGVVDDSQLPKDRFSAERLKGVDSTLKIQPAKLEDSAVYLCASSLGGGNEQFFGPGTRLTVL.

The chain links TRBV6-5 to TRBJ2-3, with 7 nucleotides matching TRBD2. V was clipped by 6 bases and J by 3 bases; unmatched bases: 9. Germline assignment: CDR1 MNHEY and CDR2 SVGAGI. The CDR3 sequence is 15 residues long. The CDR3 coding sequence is TGTGCCAGCAGAGCTAGCGGAAGGAAGACAGATACGCAGTATTTT. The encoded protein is CASRASGRKTDTQYF.

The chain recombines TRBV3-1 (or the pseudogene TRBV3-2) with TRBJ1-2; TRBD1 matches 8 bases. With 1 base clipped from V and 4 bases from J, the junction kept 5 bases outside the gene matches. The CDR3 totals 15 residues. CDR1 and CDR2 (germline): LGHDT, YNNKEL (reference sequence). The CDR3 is CASSQAYRGAYGYTF. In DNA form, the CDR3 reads TGTGCCAGCAGCCAAGCCTACAGGGGGGCCTATGGCTACACCTTC.

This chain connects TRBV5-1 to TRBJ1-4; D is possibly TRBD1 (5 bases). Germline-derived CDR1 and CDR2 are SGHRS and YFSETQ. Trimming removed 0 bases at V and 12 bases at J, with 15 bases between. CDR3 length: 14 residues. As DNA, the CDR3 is TGCGCCAGCAGCTTGGGAGACAGAAGTGTAGAACTGTTTTTT. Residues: CASSLGDRSVELFF.

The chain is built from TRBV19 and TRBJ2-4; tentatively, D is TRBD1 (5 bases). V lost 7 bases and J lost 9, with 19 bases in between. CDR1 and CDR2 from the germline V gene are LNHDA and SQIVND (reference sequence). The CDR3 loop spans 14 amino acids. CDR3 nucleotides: TGTGCCAGTAAGCTGGGCGCAGGGCATAGCATTCAGTACTTC. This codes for CASKLGAGHSIQYF.

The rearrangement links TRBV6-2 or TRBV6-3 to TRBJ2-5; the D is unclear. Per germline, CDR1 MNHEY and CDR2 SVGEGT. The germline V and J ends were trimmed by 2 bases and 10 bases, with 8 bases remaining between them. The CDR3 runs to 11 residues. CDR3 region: CASSYQADQYF. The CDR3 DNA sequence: TGTGCCAGCAGTTACCAGGCAGACCAGTACTTC.

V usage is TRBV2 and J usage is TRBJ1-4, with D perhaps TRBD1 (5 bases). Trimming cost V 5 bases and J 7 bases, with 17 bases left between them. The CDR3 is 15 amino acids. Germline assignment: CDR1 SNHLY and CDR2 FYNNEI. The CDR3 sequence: CASSLDAGGSEKLFF. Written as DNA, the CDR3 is TGTGCCAGCAGTCTGGACGCCGGGGGAAGTGAAAAACTGTTTTTT. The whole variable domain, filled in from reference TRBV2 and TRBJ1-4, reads EPEVTQTPSHQVTQMGQEVILRCVPISNHLYFYWYRQILGQKVEFLVSFYNNEISEKSEIFDDQFSVERPDGSNFTLKIRSTKLEDSAMYFCASSLDAGGSEKLFFGSGTQLSVL.